Listed here are 9 T cell receptor beta chains from one sample, sequenced in a study of T-cell reconstitution after alpha-beta-depleted transplantation in children. As it was prepared, the TCRbeta library received unique molecular identifiers. TCRdb processed the PCR reads anew with MiXCR; each CDR3 protein has one entry. The sample carries over 200,000 distinct CDR3 sequences, around 7.7% recorded once. The material was PBMCs, mostly from graft donor cells, obtained 360 days after TCRalphabeta/CD19-depleted stem cell transplant. Receptor source: a male patient between 2 and 9 years old who had a stem cell transplant for acute myeloid leukemia, so the T cells may come from the graft donor.

The chain carries TRBV20-1 and TRBJ2-3; 10 nucleotides align to TRBD2. CDR1 DFQATT and CDR2 SNEGSKA come from the germline V gene (reference sequence). CDR3 size: 15 residues. V lost 5 bases, J lost 6 bases, and 11 bases stayed unmatched. The CDR3 loop is CSASDLGLAEDTQYF. The CDR3 nucleotides are TGCAGTGCTTCCGACCTCGGACTAGCGGAGGATACGCAGTATTTT.

This clonotype was detected a few times. The chain employs TRBV29-1 and TRBJ2-1; D tentatively fits TRBD1 or TRBD2 (6 bases each). This CDR3 is 14 amino acids long. Germline V lookup: CDR1 SQVTM, CDR2 ANQGSEA. Deletions cut 5 bases from V and 0 bases from J, with 11 bases between. The CDR3 nucleotides read TGCAGCGTTTGGAGGGGGAACTCCTACAATGAGCAGTTCTTC. It codes for CSVWRGNSYNEQFF.

This clonotype was seen a few times. The chain joins TRBV6-1 to TRBJ2-7; TRBD2 is a possible D gene (6 bases). Per the germline V gene, CDR1 is MNHNS and CDR2 is SASEGT. Trimming took 10 bases from V and 3 from J, leaving 25 bases between them. This CDR3 has 16 residues. CDR3 amino acids: CATTRARSGWSYEQYF. The CDR3 DNA sequence: TGTGCCACTACCCGGGCCCGTAGCGGCTGGAGCTACGAGCAGTACTTC.

V is TRBV5-1 and J is TRBJ2-5, with D possibly being TRBD1 or TRBD2 (5 bases each). The germline CDR1 and CDR2 sequences are SGHRS and YFSETQ. This CDR3 is 13 amino acids long. Trimming removed 4 bases at V and 5 bases at J, with 12 bases between. In DNA, the CDR3 is TGCGCCAGCAGCAGGGGTGCGGGTGAGACCCAGTACTTC. Translating it yields CASSRGAGETQYF.

This clonotype was found many times. The rearrangement joins TRBV12-3 or TRBV12-4 to TRBJ1-1; 7 nucleotides align to TRBD1. V lost 6 bases and J lost 3; bases outside the gene matches: 10. The CDR3 runs 15 residues. The CDR3 DNA is TGTGCCAGCAGCCCTCTGACAGGGCTTGACACTGAAGCTTTCTTT. This encodes CASSPLTGLDTEAFF.

This clonotype was found a few times. J is TRBJ2-7 and V is TRBV7-2, with D perhaps matching TRBD2 (6 bases). Looked up from germline, CDR1 is SGHTA and CDR2 is FQGNSA. The CDR3 contains 13 residues. The V and J ends lost 5 bases and 5 bases respectively, with 13 bases between them. In DNA, the CDR3 is TGTGCCAGCAGCGGACGGGGGTGGGACGAGCAGTACTTC. This sequence encodes CASSGRGWDEQYF.

The rearrangement links TRBV3-1 to TRBJ2-5, with D perhaps matching TRBD1 (5 bases). Germline CDR1 reads LGHDT; CDR2 reads YNNKEL (reference sequence). This CDR3 contains 15 residues. Trimming took off 11 bases at V and 2 bases at J, with 21 bases between the two ends. Here the CDR3 reads CASCQGPGKQETQYF. In nucleotides, the CDR3 is TGTGCCTCCTGCCAAGGCCCAGGGAAACAAGAGACCCAGTACTTC.

This clonotype was picked up a small number of times. The chain carries TRBV18 and TRBJ2-1; D may be TRBD2 (5 bases). With 0 bases removed from V and 7 bases from J, the gap between germline ends came to 19 bases. Germline CDR1 reads KGHSH; CDR2 reads LQKENI. The CDR3 runs to 17 residues. The CDR3 DNA reads TGTGCCAGCTCACCACCCTCTCCGCGGTCTAGGGAGAATGAGCAGTTCTTC. Translating gives CASSPPSPRSRENEQFF.

Judged by abundance, this clonotype is medium-sized. The genes are TRBV5-1 and TRBJ2-1; 14 bases are a match to TRBD2. The CDR3 has 16 amino acids. J lost 9 bases, V lost 0 bases, and 5 bases had no gene match. In germline, CDR1 is SGHRS, CDR2 YFSETQ. Here the CDR3 DNA reads TGCGCCAGCAGCTTGGCCGGGACTAGCGGGAGTCGTGAGCAGTTCTTC. It is translated as CASSLAGTSGSREQFF.